What follows is one T cell receptor beta chain and its context. The data were obtained in a study of brain T cells in children with intractable seizures. Clones were read by immunoSEQ multiplex PCR, and TCRdb kept only the in-frame ones, dropping some. The table includes roughly 120,000 clones, 90% to 95% detected once. Sequenced material: peripheral blood, taken at surgery. This receptor was obtained from a boy in the first two years of life with hemimegalencephaly and intractable seizures.

This CDR3 reads CASSGRGPPDTGYTF. The CDR3 bases are TGTGCCAGCAGCGGTAGGGGACCGCCCGATACAGGCTACACCTTC. The genes are TRBV7-8 and TRBJ1-2; perhaps TRBD1 as D (5 bases). Trimming cost V 5 bases and J 8 bases, with 21 bases left between them. Germline V CDR1 and CDR2: SGHVS, FQNEAQ. This CDR3 spans 15 amino acids.